This TCR beta chain was profiled in a study of blood T cell repertoires in COVID-19. Looked up from germline, CDR1 is LGHDT and CDR2 is YNNKEL (reference sequence). The CDR3 extends over 14 amino acids. V lost 1 base and J lost 5; bases outside the gene matches: 3. Here immunoSEQ multiplex PCR was the method, and the copy in TCRdb shows in-frame clones only, minus some. The repertoire holds approximately 450,000 clones, approximately 90% seen once, with 1% to 1.3% in the top ten. Sequencing was carried out using PBMCs or T cells enriched from blood (not recorded which). The TCR sequence derives from a man younger than 45 who had recovered from COVID-19. This rearrangement joins TRBV3-1 (or the pseudogene TRBV3-2) to TRBJ1-2; 8 bases are shared with TRBD1. The DNA for the CDR3 is TGTGCCAGCAGCCAAGTTGACAGGGGATATGGCTACACCTTC. It specifies CASSQVDRGYGYTF.